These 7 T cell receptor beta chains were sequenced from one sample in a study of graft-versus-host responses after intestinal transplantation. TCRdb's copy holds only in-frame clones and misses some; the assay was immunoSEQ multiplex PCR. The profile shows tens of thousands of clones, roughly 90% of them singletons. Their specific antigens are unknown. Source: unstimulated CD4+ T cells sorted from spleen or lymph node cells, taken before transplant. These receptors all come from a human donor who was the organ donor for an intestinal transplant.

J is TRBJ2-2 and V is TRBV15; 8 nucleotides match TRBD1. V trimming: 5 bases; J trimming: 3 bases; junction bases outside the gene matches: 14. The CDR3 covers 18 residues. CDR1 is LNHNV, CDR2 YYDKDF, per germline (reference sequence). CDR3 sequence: CATSGRTGLVRDTGELFF. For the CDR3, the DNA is TGTGCCACCAGCGGTAGGACAGGGTTAGTTCGGGACACCGGGGAGCTGTTTTTT.

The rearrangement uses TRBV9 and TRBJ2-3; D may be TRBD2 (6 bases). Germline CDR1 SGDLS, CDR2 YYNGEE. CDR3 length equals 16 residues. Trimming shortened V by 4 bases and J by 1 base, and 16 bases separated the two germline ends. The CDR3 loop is CASSTRDSGGTDTQYF. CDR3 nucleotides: TGTGCCAGCAGCACCCGGGACTCTGGGGGCACAGATACGCAGTATTTT.

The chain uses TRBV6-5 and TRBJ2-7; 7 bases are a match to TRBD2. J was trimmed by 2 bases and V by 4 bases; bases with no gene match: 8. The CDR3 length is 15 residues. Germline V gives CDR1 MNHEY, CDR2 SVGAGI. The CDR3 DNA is TGTGCCAGCAGTTCCGGGACTACAGGTCCCTACGAGCAGTACTTC. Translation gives CASSSGTTGPYEQYF.

This CDR3 is CASSLVFGGGFYNEQFF. As DNA, the CDR3 is TGTGCCAGCAGCTTAGTGTTCGGGGGGGGGTTCTACAATGAGCAGTTCTTC. The chain couples TRBV7-6 to TRBJ2-1; TRBD2 agrees at 8 bases. Germline V lookup: CDR1 SGHVS, CDR2 FNYEAQ. With 1 base clipped from V and 3 bases from J, the junction kept 8 bases outside the gene matches. The CDR3 length is 17 residues.

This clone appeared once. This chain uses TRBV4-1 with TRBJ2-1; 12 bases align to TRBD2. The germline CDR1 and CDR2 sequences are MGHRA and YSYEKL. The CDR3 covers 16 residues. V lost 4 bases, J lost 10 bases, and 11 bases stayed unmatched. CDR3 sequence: CASSLAGLAGQREQFF. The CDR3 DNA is TGCGCCAGCAGCCTCGCCGGACTAGCGGGACAAAGGGAGCAGTTCTTC.

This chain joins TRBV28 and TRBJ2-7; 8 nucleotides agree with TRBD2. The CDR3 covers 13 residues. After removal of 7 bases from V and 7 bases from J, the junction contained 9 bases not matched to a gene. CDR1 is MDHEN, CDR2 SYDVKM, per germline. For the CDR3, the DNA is TGTGCCAGCACCCCCCACGGGAGGGAAGAGCAGTACTTC. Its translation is CASTPHGREEQYF. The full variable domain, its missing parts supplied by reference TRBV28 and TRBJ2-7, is DVKVTQSSRYLVKRTGEKVFLECVQDMDHENMFWYRQDPGLGLRLIYFSYDVKMKEKGDIPEGYSVSREKKERFSLILESASTNQTSMYLCASTPHGREEQYFGPGTRLTVT.

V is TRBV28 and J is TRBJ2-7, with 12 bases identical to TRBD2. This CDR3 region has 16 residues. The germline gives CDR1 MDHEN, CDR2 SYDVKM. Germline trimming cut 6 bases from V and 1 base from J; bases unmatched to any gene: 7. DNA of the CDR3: TGTGCCAGCAGGGTACTAGGGACTAGCGGGTCCTACGAGCAGTACTTC. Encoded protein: CASRVLGTSGSYEQYF.